A single sample gave rise to the 10 T cell receptor beta chains below, sequenced in a study of blood T cell repertoires in COVID-19. Assay: immunoSEQ multiplex PCR; the TCRdb copy retains only in-frame clones and omits some. This table has about 500,000 clones, roughly 89% appearing once. What was sequenced was peripheral blood. These receptors came from a man younger than 30 with COVID-19, enrolled during active disease.

The chain combines TRBV6-5 with TRBJ2-7, with 7 bases lining up with TRBD2. The CDR3 is 13 amino acids. The J segment lost 5 bases and the V segment lost 6 bases, leaving 7 bases of the junction unmatched. Germline V CDR1 and CDR2: MNHEY, SVGAGI. CDR3 DNA: TGTGCCAGCAGAGCGACTAGCTTACACGAGCAGTACTTC. It translates to CASRATSLHEQYF.

This chain uses TRBV9 with TRBJ2-5, with TRBD1 as a possible D gene (5 bases). This CDR3 spans 15 amino acids. Trimming pared 4 bases from V and 5 bases from J, leaving 18 bases between. CDR1 is SGDLS, CDR2 YYNGEE, per germline. The CDR3 here is CASSPTGERDETQYF. The CDR3 DNA follows: TGTGCCAGCAGCCCCACAGGTGAGCGAGATGAGACCCAGTACTTC. The full variable domain, its missing parts supplied by reference TRBV9 and TRBJ2-5, is DSGVTQTPKHLITATGQRVTLRCSPRSGDLSVYWYQQSLDQGLQFLIQYYNGEERAKGNILERFSAQQFPDLHSELNLSSLELGDSALYFCASSPTGERDETQYFGPGTRLLVL.

The CDR3 DNA reads as TGTGCCAGCAGCCCTATGAGCGGGGGGGCAGCAGATACGCAGTATTTT. It translates to CASSPMSGGAADTQYF. This chain uses TRBV7-2 with TRBJ2-3; 10 nucleotides line up with TRBD2. V was pared by 5 bases and J by 4 bases, with 9 bases of the junction left unmatched. Germline V CDR1 and CDR2: SGHTA, FQGNSA. The CDR3 consists of 16 residues.

Only one count was recorded for this clone. The rearrangement joins TRBV19 to TRBJ1-1; D is unclear. Germline V lookup: CDR1 LNHDA, CDR2 SQIVND (reference sequence). The V and J ends lost 7 bases and 2 bases respectively, with 11 bases between them. CDR3 length: 13 amino acids. The CDR3 nucleotides read TGTGCCAGTAAGAACAGAGAAAACACTGAAGCTTTCTTT. Translating gives CASKNRENTEAFF.

V and J are TRBV19 and TRBJ1-5; the match to TRBD1 covers 8 bases. This CDR3 spans 16 amino acids. The V and J ends lost 5 bases and 0 bases, in that order; junction bases with no gene match: 6. Germline-derived CDR1 and CDR2 are LNHDA and SQIVND (reference sequence). The CDR3 sequence: CASSGGTGGSNQPQHF. The CDR3 DNA sequence: TGTGCCAGTAGTGGGGGGACAGGAGGTAGCAATCAGCCCCAGCATTTT.

The V call is TRBV18, the J call TRBJ2-2, with D possibly matching TRBD2 (5 bases). The CDR3 loop spans 13 amino acids. The V gene lost 8 bases and the J gene lost 4 bases, with 11 bases spanning the gap. Germline V gene lookup returns CDR1 KGHSH and CDR2 LQKENI. The CDR3 nucleotides read TGTGCCAGCCTAGCTTCTTCCACCGGGGAGCTGTTTTTT. Translated, it gives CASLASSTGELFF.

This clone was found once. This chain connects TRBV7-9 to TRBJ1-4; TRBD1 matches at 10 bases. V shed 3 bases and J 2 bases; nucleotides not matched to a gene: 3. There are 16 residues in the CDR3. Germline-derived CDR1 and CDR2 are SEHNR and FQNEAQ (reference sequence). DNA for the CDR3: TGTGCCAGCAGCTTCGACAGGGGGCATACTAATGAAAAACTGTTTTTT. The encoded protein is CASSFDRGHTNEKLFF.

Remarks on this clone: Other DNA sequences in the same sample also yield this CDR3. This chain uses TRBV18 with TRBJ2-7; 8 bases agree with TRBD1. The CDR3 length is 14 residues. CDR1 is KGHSH, CDR2 LQKENI, per germline. The V and J ends lost 3 bases and 4 bases, in that order; junction bases with no gene match: 5. In DNA, the CDR3 is TGTGCCAGCTCACCCGGGACAGGTTGGTACGAGCAGTACTTC. The encoded protein is CASSPGTGWYEQYF. Drawing the rest from reference TRBV18 and TRBJ2-7, the complete variable domain is NAGVMQNPRHLVRRRGQEARLRCSPMKGHSHVYWYRQLPEEGLKFMVYLQKENIIDESGMPKERFSAEFPKEGPSILRIQQVVRGDSAAYFCASSPGTGWYEQYFGPGTRLTVT.

The chain has TRBV3-1 (or the pseudogene TRBV3-2) and TRBJ2-3; D is ambiguous. V was trimmed by 0 bases and J by 5 bases, leaving 3 bases between them. The CDR3 covers 12 residues. CDR1 is LGHDT and CDR2 is YNNKEL in the germline V gene (reference sequence). The CDR3 reads CASSQDRDTQYF. DNA for the CDR3: TGTGCCAGCAGCCAAGATCGAGATACGCAGTATTTT.

This rearrangement joins TRBV2 to TRBJ2-1; D possibly corresponds to TRBD2 (6 bases). V lost 6 bases, J lost 3 bases, and 24 bases lay in between. The CDR3 contains 18 residues. CDR1 is SNHLY and CDR2 is FYNNEI in the germline V gene. The CDR3, as DNA: TGTGCCAGCAGCTACGACTTGGACCGGGACTCAATCTACAATGAGCAGTTCTTC. Amino acid sequence: CASSYDLDRDSIYNEQFF.